Listed below are T cell receptor beta chains from one sample, sequenced in a study of cytotoxic CD8 clonotypes in ibrutinib-treated CLL. TCRdb's copy holds only in-frame clones and misses some; the assay was immunoSEQ multiplex PCR. The table has tens of thousands of clones, approximately 48% seen once; the top ten hold approximately 17%. Sequenced material: PBMCs, taken before ibrutinib treatment. These receptor sequences come from a human donor with chronic lymphocytic leukemia. Both conserved end residues are part of each CDR3. D genes are given only for firm matches. Size is stated for part of the rows, as once, few or many counts, or as a class when the clone is expanded.

TRBJ1-1 TRBV6-1 - few TGTTGCACGTACGGGATGGACGGCACTGAAGCTTTCTTT CCTYGMDGTEAFF
TRBJ2-5 TRBV11-2 - few TGTGCCAGCAGCTCTCCGGCGGGGATGTACCAAGAGACCCAGTACTTC CASSSPAGMYQETQYF
TRBJ2-7 TRBV18 TRBD2 - TGTGCCAGCTCCCCCGGGGGGGGACCCTACGAGCAGTACTTC CASSPGGGPYEQYF
TRBJ1-1 TRBV11-3 - - TGTGCCAGCAGCTTCGGGCAGAACACTGAAGCTTTCTTT CASSFGQNTEAFF
TRBJ1-4 TRBV11-2 TRBD1 - TGTGCCAGCAGCAGACCGGGACAGGGTTATGAAAAACTGTTTTTT CASSRPGQGYEKLFF
TRBJ2-1 TRBV6-1 - few TGTGCCAGCAGTGCCGGTGGGGCAGACCCCTTAAATGAGCAGTTCTTC CASSAGGADPLNEQFF
TRBJ1-1 TRBV5-1 - - TGCGCCAGCAGCTTGGCCTCGGCAGGGGAAGCTTTCTTT CASSLASAGEAFF
TRBJ2-7 TRBV10-3 - few TGTGCCATCTGGGAGCAGGGTAAGTCCTACGAGCAGTACTTC CAIWEQGKSYEQYF
TRBJ2-2 TRBV14 - - TGTGCCAGCAGCCAACGAGTGGGGCAACTGAACACCGGGGAGCTGTTTTTT CASSQRVGQLNTGELFF
TRBJ2-1 TRBV29-1 TRBD2 - TGCAGCGTTGGGCTAGCGGGGGACAATGAGCAGTTCTTC CSVGLAGDNEQFF
TRBJ1-2 TRBV20-1 - few TGCAGTGGACGGGGGGCAAGTGGCTACACCTTC CSGRGASGYTF
TRBJ2-3 TRBV9 TRBD2 - TGTGCCAGCAGCGCTAGCGGGGGGGGAGGCACAGATACGCAGTATTTT CASSASGGGGTDTQYF
TRBJ2-3 TRBV7-9 - - TGTGCCAGCAGCTTCGGCGGGACAGATACGCAGTATTTT CASSFGGTDTQYF
TRBJ2-5 TRBV18 - - TGTGCCAGCTCACCACCGGATACAGCGATCCTCGAGACCCAGTACTTC CASSPPDTAILETQYF
TRBJ1-1 TRBV10-3 TRBD1 few TGTGCCATCACCCCTGGGGGACAGGCAAACACTGAAGCTTTCTTT CAITPGGQANTEAFF
TRBJ1-1 TRBV2 - few TGTGCCAGCAGTGAACAGGGAAACACTGAAGCTTTCTTT CASSEQGNTEAFF
TRBJ1-2 TRBV15 - once TGTGCCACCAGCAGAGATCTCCGGGACGGTGGACCGATTCACTATGGCTACACCTTC CATSRDLRDGGPIHYGYTF
TRBJ2-7 TRBV10-3 - - TGTGCCATCAGTGAACGGCAGGGTACCTACGAGCAGTACTTC CAISERQGTYEQYF
TRBJ1-5 TRBV6-6 - - TGTGCCAGCAGCCACACGGGGGGTCAGCCCCAGCATTTT CASSHTGGQPQHF
TRBJ2-7 TRBV19 TRBD1 few TGTGCCAGTAGCCGGACAGGGACTGGAGGCGTGCAGTACTTC CASSRTGTGGVQYF
TRBJ2-7 TRBV19 TRBD1 - TGTGCCAGTAGGCCAGGGGGCGTTCCGGGGAACGAGCAGTACTTC CASRPGGVPGNEQYF
TRBJ2-7 TRBV5-1 - - TGCGCCAGCAAAAAGACAGAATACGAGCAGTACTTC CASKKTEYEQYF
TRBJ2-1 TRBV15 - - TGTGCCACCAGCAGAGGTTCAGGGCGGGGTGGTTTTCGCTACAATGAGCAGTTCTTC CATSRGSGRGGFRYNEQFF
TRBJ1-6 TRBV10-2 - - TGCGCCAGCAGTGAATGGGCAAGGTCCTATAATTCACCCCTCCACTTT CASSEWARSYNSPLHF
TRBJ2-3 TRBV2 - - TGTGCCAGCAGTAAAGACGCTAACCTAGTCACAGATACGCAGTATTTT CASSKDANLVTDTQYF